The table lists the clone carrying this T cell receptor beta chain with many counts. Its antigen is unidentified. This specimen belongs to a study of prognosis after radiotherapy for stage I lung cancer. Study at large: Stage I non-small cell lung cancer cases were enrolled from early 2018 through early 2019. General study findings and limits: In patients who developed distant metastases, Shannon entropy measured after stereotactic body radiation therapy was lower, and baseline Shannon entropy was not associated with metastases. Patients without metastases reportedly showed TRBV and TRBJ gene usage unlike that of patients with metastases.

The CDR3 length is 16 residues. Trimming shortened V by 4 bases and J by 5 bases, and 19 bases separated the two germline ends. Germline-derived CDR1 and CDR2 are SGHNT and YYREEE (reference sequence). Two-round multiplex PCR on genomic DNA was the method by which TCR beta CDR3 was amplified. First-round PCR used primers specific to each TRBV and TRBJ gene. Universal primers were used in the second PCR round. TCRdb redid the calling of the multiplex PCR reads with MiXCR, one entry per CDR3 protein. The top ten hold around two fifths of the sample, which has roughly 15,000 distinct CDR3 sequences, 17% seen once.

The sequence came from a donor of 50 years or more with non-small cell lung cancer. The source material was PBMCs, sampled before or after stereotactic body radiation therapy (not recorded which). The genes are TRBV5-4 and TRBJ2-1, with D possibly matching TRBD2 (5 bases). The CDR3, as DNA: TGTGCCAGCAGCATCCGCCGCCTAGCAGAACACAATGAGCAGTTCTTC. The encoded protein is CASSIRRLAEHNEQFF.